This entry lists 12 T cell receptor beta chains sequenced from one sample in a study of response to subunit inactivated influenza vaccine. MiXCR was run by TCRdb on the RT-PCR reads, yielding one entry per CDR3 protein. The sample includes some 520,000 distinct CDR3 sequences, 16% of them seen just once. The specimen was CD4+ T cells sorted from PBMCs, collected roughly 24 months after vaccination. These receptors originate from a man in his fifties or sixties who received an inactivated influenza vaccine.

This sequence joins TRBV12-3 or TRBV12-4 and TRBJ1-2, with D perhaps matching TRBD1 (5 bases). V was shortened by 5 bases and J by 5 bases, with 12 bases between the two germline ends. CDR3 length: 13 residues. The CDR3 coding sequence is TGTGCCAGCAGTATTAGACAGCTTTATGGCTACACCTTC. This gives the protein CASSIRQLYGYTF.

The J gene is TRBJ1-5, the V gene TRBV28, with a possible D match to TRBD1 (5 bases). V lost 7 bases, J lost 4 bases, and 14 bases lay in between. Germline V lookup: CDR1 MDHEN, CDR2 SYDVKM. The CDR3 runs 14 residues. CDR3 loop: CASTGTGENQPQHF. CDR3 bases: TGTGCCAGCACGGGTACAGGCGAGAATCAGCCCCAGCATTTT.

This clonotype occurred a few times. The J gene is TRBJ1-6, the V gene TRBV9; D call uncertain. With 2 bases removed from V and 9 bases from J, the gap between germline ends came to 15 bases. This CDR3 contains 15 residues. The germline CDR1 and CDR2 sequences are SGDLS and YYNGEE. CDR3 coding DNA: TGTGCCAGCAGCGTCTCGGTCCAAGATGGTTCACCCCTCCACTTT. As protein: CASSVSVQDGSPLHF. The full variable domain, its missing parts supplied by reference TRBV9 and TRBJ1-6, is DSGVTQTPKHLITATGQRVTLRCSPRSGDLSVYWYQQSLDQGLQFLIQYYNGEERAKGNILERFSAQQFPDLHSELNLSSLELGDSALYFCASSVSVQDGSPLHFGNGTRLTVT.

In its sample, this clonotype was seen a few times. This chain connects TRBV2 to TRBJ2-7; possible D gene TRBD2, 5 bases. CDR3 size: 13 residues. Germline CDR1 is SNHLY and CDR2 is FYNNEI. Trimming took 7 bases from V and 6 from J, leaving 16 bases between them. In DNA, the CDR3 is TGTGCCAGCAACCCCCTAGCACCAGGCGAGCAGTACTTC. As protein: CASNPLAPGEQYF. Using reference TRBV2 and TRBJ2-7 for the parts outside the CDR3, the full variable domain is EPEVTQTPSHQVTQMGQEVILRCVPISNHLYFYWYRQILGQKVEFLVSFYNNEISEKSEIFDDQFSVERPDGSNFTLKIRSTKLEDSAMYFCASNPLAPGEQYFGPGTRLTVT.

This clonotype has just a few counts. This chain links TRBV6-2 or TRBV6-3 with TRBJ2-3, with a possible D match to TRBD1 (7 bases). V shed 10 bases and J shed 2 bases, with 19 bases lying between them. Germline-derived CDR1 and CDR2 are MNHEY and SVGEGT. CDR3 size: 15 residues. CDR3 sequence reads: CATARGESPTDTQYF. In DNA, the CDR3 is TGTGCCACCGCCAGGGGGGAGTCCCCCACAGATACGCAGTATTTT.

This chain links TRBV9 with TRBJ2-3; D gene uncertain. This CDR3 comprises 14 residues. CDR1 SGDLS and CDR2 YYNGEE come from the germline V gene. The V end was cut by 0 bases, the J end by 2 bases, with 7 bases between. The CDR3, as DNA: TGTGCCAGCAGCGTAGTTGCCTTCACAGATACGCAGTATTTT. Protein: CASSVVAFTDTQYF.

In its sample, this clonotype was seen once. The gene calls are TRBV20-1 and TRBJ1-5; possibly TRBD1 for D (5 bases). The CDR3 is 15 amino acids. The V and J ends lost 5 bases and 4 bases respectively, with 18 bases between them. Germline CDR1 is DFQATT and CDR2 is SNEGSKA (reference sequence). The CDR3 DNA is TGCAGTGCTCGGCGGGTGGCAGGGTTGAATCAGCCCCAGCATTTT. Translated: CSARRVAGLNQPQHF.

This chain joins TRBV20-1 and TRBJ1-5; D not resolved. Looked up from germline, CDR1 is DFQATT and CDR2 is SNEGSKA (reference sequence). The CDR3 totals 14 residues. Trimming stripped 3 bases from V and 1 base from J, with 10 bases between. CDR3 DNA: TGCAGTGCTAGTTGGAGACAAAGCAATCAGCCCCAGCATTTT. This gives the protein CSASWRQSNQPQHF.

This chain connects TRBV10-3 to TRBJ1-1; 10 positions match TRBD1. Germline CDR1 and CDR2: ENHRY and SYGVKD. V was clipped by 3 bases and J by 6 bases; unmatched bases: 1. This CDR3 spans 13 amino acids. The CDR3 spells CAISDGQGAEAFF. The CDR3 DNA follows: TGTGCCATCAGTGACGGACAGGGGGCTGAAGCTTTCTTT.

The CDR3 spells CSALSGQGAAGELFF. In nucleotides, the CDR3 is TGCAGTGCACTATCTGGACAGGGGGCCGCCGGGGAGCTGTTTTTT. The J gene is TRBJ2-2, the V gene TRBV20-1; 11 nucleotides align to TRBD1. Germline V CDR1 and CDR2: DFQATT, SNEGSKA (reference sequence). CDR3 size: 15 residues. V trimming: 6 bases; J trimming: 6 bases; junction bases outside the gene matches: 9.

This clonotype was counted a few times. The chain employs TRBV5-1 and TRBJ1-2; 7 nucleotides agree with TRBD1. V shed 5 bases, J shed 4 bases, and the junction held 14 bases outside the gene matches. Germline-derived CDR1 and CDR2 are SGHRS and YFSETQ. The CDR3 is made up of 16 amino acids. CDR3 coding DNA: TGCGCCAGCAGTCGAACTACAGGGGCGATGTCCTATGGCTACACCTTC. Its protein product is CASSRTTGAMSYGYTF.

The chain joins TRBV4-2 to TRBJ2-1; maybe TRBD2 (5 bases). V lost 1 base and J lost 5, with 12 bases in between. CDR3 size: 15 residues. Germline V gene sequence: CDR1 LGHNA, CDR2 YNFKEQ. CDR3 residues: CASSQGSSRNNEQFF. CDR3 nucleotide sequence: TGTGCCAGCAGCCAAGGGTCTAGCAGGAACAATGAGCAGTTCTTC.